This T cell receptor beta chain was found in a study of OX40 agonist ivuxolimab in advanced cancers. TCRdb's table, derived via immunoSEQ multiplex PCR, lists solely in-frame clones and lacks some. The sample carries tens of thousands of clones, about 82% recorded once. Unmatched junction bases numbered 6, after V lost 0 bases and J lost 5 bases. There are 16 residues in the CDR3. Looked up from germline, CDR1 is SGHTA and CDR2 is FQGNSA. The rearrangement joins TRBV7-2 to TRBJ2-3, with 9 bases fitting TRBD2. The clonotype originates from an adult with an advanced solid tumor such as melanoma, head and neck, liver or kidney cancer. The sequenced sample was CD4+ or CD8+ T cells sorted from blood, obtained in a trial of the OX40 agonist ivuxolimab. The CDR3 region is CASSLAVRGGRDTQYF. The CDR3 DNA sequence: TGTGCCAGCAGCTTAGCGGTGCGGGGGGGCAGAGATACGCAGTATTTT. The full variable domain, with the rest looked up from reference TRBV7-2 and TRBJ2-3, is GAGVSQSPSNKVTEKGKDVELRCDPISGHTALYWYRQSLGQGLEFLIYFQGNSAPDKSGLPSDRFSAERTGGSVSTLTIQRTQQEDSAVYLCASSLAVRGGRDTQYFGPGTRLTVL.